This T cell receptor beta chain was sequenced for a study of blood T cell repertoires in COVID-19. Clones were sequenced by immunoSEQ multiplex PCR, and TCRdb holds only the in-frame ones, with some missing. Of about 35,000 clones detected, around 87% appear once; the ten largest clones hold less than 55%. V shed 10 bases and J shed 0 bases, with 11 bases lying between them. This CDR3 comprises 13 residues. Looked up from germline, CDR1 is ENHRY and CDR2 is SYGVKD. Sample: peripheral blood. V usage is TRBV10-3 and J usage is TRBJ2-3; the D gene is possibly TRBD1 (6 bases). This TCR was sampled from a human donor in a cohort sampled during active COVID-19. The DNA for the CDR3 is TGTGCCAACCAACAGGGAAGCACAGATACGCAGTATTTT. Its translation: CANQQGSTDTQYF.